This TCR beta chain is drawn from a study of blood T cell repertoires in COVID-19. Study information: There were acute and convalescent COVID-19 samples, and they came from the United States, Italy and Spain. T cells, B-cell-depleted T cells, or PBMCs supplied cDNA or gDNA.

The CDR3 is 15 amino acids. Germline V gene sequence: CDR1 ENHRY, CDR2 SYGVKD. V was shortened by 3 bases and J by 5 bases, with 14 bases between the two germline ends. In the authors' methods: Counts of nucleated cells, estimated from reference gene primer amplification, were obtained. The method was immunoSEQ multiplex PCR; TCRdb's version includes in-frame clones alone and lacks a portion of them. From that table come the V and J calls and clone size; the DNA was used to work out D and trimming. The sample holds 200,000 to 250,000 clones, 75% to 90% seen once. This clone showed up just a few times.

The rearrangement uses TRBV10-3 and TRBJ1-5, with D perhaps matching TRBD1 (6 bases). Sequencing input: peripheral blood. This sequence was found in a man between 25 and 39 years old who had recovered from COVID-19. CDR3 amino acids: CAISEGGPLDQPQHF. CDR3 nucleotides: TGTGCCATCAGTGAAGGGGGACCCCTAGATCAGCCCCAGCATTTT.